Reported below is one T cell receptor (beta chain). Antigen: not known. Sequencing used immunoSEQ multiplex PCR; TCRdb keeps in-frame clones, though not all of them. The data hold 60,000 to 75,000 clones, with about 83% observed a single time. The sample belongs to a study of T cell responses to AZD1222 COVID-19 vaccine. Study results and caveats: Donors were chiefly white British, with a greater number of females, and clonal diversity was perhaps underestimated. There were vaccine-associated CD4 TCRs across spike, dominant at 160-218 and 743-854. The peak T cell response came first, and repertoires were sampled only after it.

The CDR3 spans 15 residues. Germline-derived CDR1 and CDR2 are PRHDT and FYEKMQ (reference sequence). The ends lost 3 bases at V and 4 bases at J; junction bases unmatched: 7. This specimen consisted of peripheral blood, obtained 28 days after the second AZD1222 dose. This receptor was identified in an adult who received the AZD1222 COVID-19 vaccine. The rearrangement links TRBV13 to TRBJ2-5; TRBD1 aligns across 8 bases. CDR3 DNA sequence: TGTGCCAGCAGCTTCGAGGACAGGGAGCGAGAGACCCAGTACTTC. It encodes CASSFEDRERETQYF. Full variable domain (missing parts from reference TRBV13 and TRBJ2-5): AAGVIQSPRHLIKEKRETATLKCYPIPRHDTVYWYQQGPGQDPQFLISFYEKMQSDKGSIPDRFSAQQFSDYHSELNMSSLELGDSALYFCASSFEDRERETQYFGPGTRLLVL.